These 27 T cell receptor beta chains share one sample of origin, sequenced in a study of T-cell reconstitution after alpha-beta-depleted transplantation in children. Unique molecular identifiers were incorporated when the TCRbeta library was constructed. One entry per CDR3 protein, called by TCRdb with MiXCR from the PCR reads. The sample includes 180,000 or so distinct CDR3 sequences, about 6% of them seen just once. Sample: PBMCs, taken before TCRalphabeta/CD19-depleted stem cell transplant. These receptors all stem from a girl younger than two with combined immunodeficiency, due to receive a stem cell transplant.

In its sample, this clonotype was seen many times. This chain links TRBV20-1 with TRBJ2-7, with 8 bases aligning to TRBD2. This CDR3 is built from 14 residues. After removal of 5 bases from V and 0 bases from J, the junction contained 6 bases not matched to a gene. Looked up from germline, CDR1 is DFQATT and CDR2 is SNEGSKA (reference sequence). As DNA, the CDR3 is TGCAGTGCTGTGACTAGCGCCGTCTCCTACGAGCAGTACTTC. This encodes CSAVTSAVSYEQYF.

This clonotype was detected many times. The chain combines TRBV20-1 with TRBJ2-1; 9 nucleotides match TRBD1. Germline lookup yields CDR1 DFQATT and CDR2 SNEGSKA (reference sequence). The CDR3 consists of 13 residues. Trimming at V came to 6 bases and at J to 5 bases, leaving 5 bases not matched to a gene. The CDR3 DNA reads as TGCAGTGCCGGACAGGGGTACCACAATGAGCAGTTCTTC. The encoded protein is CSAGQGYHNEQFF.

This clonotype was picked up many times. This chain connects TRBV5-1 to TRBJ2-2, with D perhaps assigned TRBD1 or TRBD2 (5 bases each). Trimming took off 2 bases at V and 3 bases at J, with 14 bases between the two ends. The germline V gene encodes CDR1 SGHRS and CDR2 YFSETQ. This CDR3 has 16 residues. CDR3 loop: CASSFARDPYTGELFF. Written as DNA, the CDR3 is TGCGCCAGCAGCTTCGCTCGGGACCCTTACACCGGGGAGCTGTTTTTT.

In its sample, this clonotype was seen once. J is TRBJ2-3 and V is TRBV6-5; 10 bases align to TRBD1. The CDR3 extends over 18 amino acids. Germline-derived CDR1 and CDR2 are MNHEY and SVGAGI. Unmatched junction bases numbered 8, after V lost 2 bases and J lost 0 bases. Here the CDR3 reads CASSYDRGPVQSTDTQYF. The CDR3 DNA reads TGTGCCAGCAGTTACGACAGGGGGCCTGTTCAGAGCACAGATACGCAGTATTTT.

This clonotype was recorded at least ten times. The chain employs TRBV7-2 and TRBJ2-7; TRBD2 matches at 8 bases. V lost 0 bases to trimming and J lost 4 bases; unmatched junction nucleotides: 11. The CDR3 spans 17 residues. From germline, CDR1 is SGHTA and CDR2 FQGNSA. The CDR3 DNA follows: TGTGCCAGCAGCTTAGCGCTAAGCGGGAGTTTTGGGTACGAGCAGTACTTC. Translation: CASSLALSGSFGYEQYF. The variable domain in full, completed from reference TRBV7-2 and TRBJ2-7, reads GAGVSQSPSNKVTEKGKDVELRCDPISGHTALYWYRQSLGQGLEFLIYFQGNSAPDKSGLPSDRFSAERTGGSVSTLTIQRTQQEDSAVYLCASSLALSGSFGYEQYFGPGTRLTVT.

Ten or more counts support this clonotype. The rearrangement links TRBV25-1 to TRBJ2-1; D is uncertain. V lost 8 bases and J 3 bases, leaving 8 bases between the germline ends. The CDR3 runs to 12 residues. Germline CDR1 reads MGHDK; CDR2 reads SYGVNS. The CDR3 protein is CASSDVYNEQFF. As DNA, the CDR3 is TGTGCCAGCTCGGACGTCTACAATGAGCAGTTCTTC.

This clonotype was seen many times. J is TRBJ2-6 and V is TRBV11-1; possible D gene TRBD2, 6 bases. Germline V CDR1 and CDR2: SGHAT, FQDESV (reference sequence). V dropped 5 bases and J dropped 0 bases, with 23 bases sitting between them. The CDR3 runs 20 residues. The DNA for the CDR3 is TGTGCCAGCAGCACAAACGGAGCCCGGGGGATACCCTCTGGGGCCAACGTCCTGACTTTC. Translating it yields CASSTNGARGIPSGANVLTF.

To note about this clonotype: With a much larger clone just one base away, this may be a read error. This rearrangement joins TRBV20-1 to TRBJ2-3, with D perhaps matching TRBD2 (5 bases). This CDR3 comprises 12 residues. In germline, CDR1 is DFQATT, CDR2 SNEGSKA (reference sequence). V was shortened by 3 bases and J by 4 bases, with 8 bases between the two germline ends. CDR3 bases: TGCAGTGCTAGCGAGGGAGCAGATACGCAGTATTTT. This encodes CSASEGADTQYF.

V usage is TRBV12-3 or TRBV12-4 and J usage is TRBJ2-7; D remains unclear. Trimming shortened V by 3 bases and J by 4 bases, and 7 bases separated the two germline ends. This CDR3 contains 12 residues. The CDR3 DNA reads as TGTGCCAGCAGTTTTGTGAGGTACGAGCAGTACTTC. Translating gives CASSFVRYEQYF.

In this sample, this clonotype turned up many times. The chain couples TRBV2 to TRBJ2-1; D uncertain. The germline CDR1 and CDR2 sequences are SNHLY and FYNNEI. The CDR3 extends over 12 amino acids. With 0 bases removed from V and 11 bases from J, the gap between germline ends came to 8 bases. CDR3 region: CASSEAGIQQFF. CDR3 in DNA: TGTGCCAGCAGTGAAGCGGGTATTCAGCAGTTCTTC.

To note about this clonotype: Just one base apart from a much larger clone, this may be a read error. The V gene is TRBV4-2, the J gene TRBJ2-3; unclear D gene. This CDR3 region has 12 residues. The germline V gene has CDR1 LGHNA and CDR2 YNFKEQ. The germline V and J ends were trimmed by 3 bases and 8 bases, with 9 bases remaining between them. In DNA, the CDR3 is TGTGCCAGCAGCCACAGGCTCCTTACGCAGTATTTT. This gives the protein CASSHRLLTQYF.

In this sample, this clonotype turned up many times. V and J are TRBV11-1 and TRBJ1-1; D is uncertain. There are 12 residues in the CDR3. Trimming shortened V by 2 bases and J by 9 bases, and 10 bases separated the two germline ends. The germline gives CDR1 SGHAT, CDR2 FQDESV (reference sequence). In nucleotides, the CDR3 is TGTGCCAGCAGCTTAATCGGGCAGAAAGCTTTCTTT. Protein: CASSLIGQKAFF.

This clonotype was picked up many times. The rearrangement uses TRBV7-2 and TRBJ1-1; D not certain. Germline-derived CDR1 and CDR2 are SGHTA and FQGNSA. The V and J ends lost 1 base and 1 base respectively, with 7 bases between them. There are 14 residues in the CDR3. The CDR3 loop reads CASSLVGQNTEAFF. CDR3 bases: TGTGCCAGCAGCTTAGTTGGGCAGAACACTGAAGCTTTCTTT.

This clonotype was seen ten or more times. The CDR3 DNA reads as TGCGCCAGCAGCCAAGATCCCGGGACAGGGTTGTACAATGAGCAGTTCTTC. This gives the protein CASSQDPGTGLYNEQFF. V usage is TRBV4-1 and J usage is TRBJ2-1, with 9 bases aligning to TRBD1. The CDR3 contains 17 residues. Looked up from germline, CDR1 is MGHRA and CDR2 is YSYEKL. V lost 0 bases to trimming and J lost 4 bases; unmatched junction nucleotides: 7.

The chain links TRBV20-1 to TRBJ2-4; the D is unclear. This CDR3 region has 13 residues. Germline V gene sequence: CDR1 DFQATT, CDR2 SNEGSKA (reference sequence). V was shortened by 8 bases and J by 1 base, with 12 bases between the two germline ends. CDR3: CSPAMPAKNIQYF. CDR3 nucleotides: TGCAGTCCCGCCATGCCGGCCAAAAACATTCAGTACTTC.

This clonotype was counted at least ten times. The CDR3 DNA reads TGCAGTGCTAGAGGAGGAGGGGGCGAGAATCAGCCCCAGCATTTT. This encodes CSARGGGGENQPQHF. The rearrangement links TRBV20-1 to TRBJ1-5; 7 bases match TRBD1. The CDR3 loop spans 15 amino acids. Per the germline V gene, CDR1 is DFQATT and CDR2 is SNEGSKA (reference sequence). J gave up 4 bases and V 1 base, and 7 bases lay outside the gene matches.

This clonotype was seen ten or more times. This chain joins TRBV7-2 and TRBJ2-7; D perhaps matches TRBD2 (5 bases). This CDR3 region has 14 residues. The V and J ends lost 5 bases and 2 bases respectively, with 13 bases between them. The germline CDR1 and CDR2 sequences are SGHTA and FQGNSA. The CDR3 DNA is TGTGCCAGCAGCCCCCTAGCTACCACCTACGAGCAGTACTTC. As protein: CASSPLATTYEQYF.

This clonotype was seen many times. This chain links TRBV24-1 with TRBJ2-5; TRBD1 might be the D (6 bases). Trimming left V 4 bases short and J 0 bases short, with 11 bases between. In germline, CDR1 is KGHDR, CDR2 SFDVKD. This CDR3 comprises 15 residues. CDR3 amino acids: CATSEAGANQETQYF. Here the CDR3 DNA reads TGTGCCACCAGTGAGGCAGGGGCTAACCAAGAGACCCAGTACTTC.

In this sample, this clonotype turned up many times. The chain is built from TRBV5-1 and TRBJ2-7; no reliable D call. Germline V gene sequence: CDR1 SGHRS, CDR2 YFSETQ. CDR3 length equals 15 residues. V was shortened by 3 bases and J by 2 bases, with 15 bases between the two germline ends. This CDR3 reads CASSWKATHTYEQYF. CDR3 bases: TGCGCCAGCAGCTGGAAGGCGACCCATACCTACGAGCAGTACTTC.

This clonotype was detected ten times or more. The genes are TRBV12-3 or TRBV12-4 and TRBJ2-1, with a tentative D call TRBD2 (7 bases). V was trimmed by 0 bases and J by 6 bases, leaving 9 bases between them. CDR3 length: 14 residues. The CDR3 DNA is TGTGCCAGCAGTTTAGCGGGGGGGCCCAATGAGCAGTTCTTC. Translating gives CASSLAGGPNEQFF.

This clonotype occurred many times. The genes are TRBV7-6 and TRBJ1-2, with D possibly matching TRBD1 (5 bases). Germline V gives CDR1 SGHVS, CDR2 FNYEAQ. V dropped 3 bases and J dropped 4 bases, with 15 bases sitting between them. There are 15 residues in the CDR3. The CDR3 DNA reads TGTGCCAGCAGCTTTTCCTCGGCAGGGCCCTATGGCTACACCTTC. Its translation: CASSFSSAGPYGYTF.

Many counts were recorded for this clonotype. The gene calls are TRBV5-1 and TRBJ2-7; either TRBD1 or TRBD2 may supply D (5 bases each). Germline CDR1 reads SGHRS; CDR2 reads YFSETQ. This CDR3 contains 18 residues. The ends were cut back, 4 bases at V and 1 base at J, with 24 bases in the middle. The CDR3 here is CASSQTSGQGVVSYEQYF. CDR3 sequence (DNA): TGCGCCAGCAGCCAGACGTCGGGTCAGGGAGTTGTTTCCTACGAGCAGTACTTC. The full variable domain, rest sourced from reference TRBV5-1 and TRBJ2-7, is KAGVTQTPRYLIKTRGQQVTLSCSPISGHRSVSWYQQTPGQGLQFLFEYFSETQRNKGNFPGRFSGRQFSNSRSEMNVSTLELGDSALYLCASSQTSGQGVVSYEQYFGPGTRLTVT.

This clonotype has a count of ten or more. The chain uses TRBV4-3 and TRBJ2-3, with D possibly TRBD1 on 6 matching bases. The germline V gene encodes CDR1 LGHNA and CDR2 YSLEER. The CDR3 is made up of 17 amino acids. Trimming removed 4 bases from V and 2 bases from J, with 19 bases in between. The chain's CDR3 is CASSPRTERMNTDTQYF. CDR3 bases: TGCGCCAGCAGCCCCCGGACAGAGCGAATGAACACAGATACGCAGTATTTT.

This clonotype was detected many times. This chain uses TRBV6-2 or TRBV6-3 with TRBJ2-5; 8 nucleotides match TRBD2. The CDR3 sequence is 17 residues long. Looked up from germline, CDR1 is MNHEY and CDR2 is SVGEGT. The junction had 10 bases not matched to a gene; V was cut back by 4 bases and J by 0 bases. The CDR3 spells CASSLLRLAGYQETQYF. In nucleotides, the CDR3 is TGTGCCAGCAGTTTACTTCGGTTAGCGGGGTACCAAGAGACCCAGTACTTC.

This clonotype was recorded at least ten times. The rearrangement uses TRBV11-3 and TRBJ2-1; TRBD2 matches at 10 bases. This CDR3 is built from 18 residues. The V segment lost 3 bases and the J segment 1 base; nucleotides outside the gene matches: 9. Germline CDR1 is SGHNT and CDR2 is YENEEA. DNA for the CDR3: TGTGCCAGCAGCTTTCTAAGCGGGGGGGCCCCTTCCTACAATGAGCAGTTCTTC. This encodes CASSFLSGGAPSYNEQFF.

The chain links TRBV7-2 to TRBJ2-5; 10 bases align to TRBD2. The CDR3 is made up of 17 amino acids. V shed 5 bases and J 1 base; nucleotides not matched to a gene: 10. In germline, CDR1 is SGHTA, CDR2 FQGNSA. This CDR3 is CASSPKWIAGGQETQYF. The DNA for the CDR3 is TGTGCCAGCAGCCCGAAATGGATAGCGGGAGGCCAAGAGACCCAGTACTTC.

This clonotype was seen ten or more times. This chain's CDR3 is CASRGGINQPQHF. The CDR3 region has the DNA TGTGCCAGCAGGGGGGGGATAAATCAGCCCCAGCATTTT. This chain joins TRBV12-3 or TRBV12-4 and TRBJ1-5; D perhaps matches TRBD1 (5 bases). The CDR3 sequence is 13 residues long. V lost 6 bases, J lost 4 bases, and 10 bases lay in between.